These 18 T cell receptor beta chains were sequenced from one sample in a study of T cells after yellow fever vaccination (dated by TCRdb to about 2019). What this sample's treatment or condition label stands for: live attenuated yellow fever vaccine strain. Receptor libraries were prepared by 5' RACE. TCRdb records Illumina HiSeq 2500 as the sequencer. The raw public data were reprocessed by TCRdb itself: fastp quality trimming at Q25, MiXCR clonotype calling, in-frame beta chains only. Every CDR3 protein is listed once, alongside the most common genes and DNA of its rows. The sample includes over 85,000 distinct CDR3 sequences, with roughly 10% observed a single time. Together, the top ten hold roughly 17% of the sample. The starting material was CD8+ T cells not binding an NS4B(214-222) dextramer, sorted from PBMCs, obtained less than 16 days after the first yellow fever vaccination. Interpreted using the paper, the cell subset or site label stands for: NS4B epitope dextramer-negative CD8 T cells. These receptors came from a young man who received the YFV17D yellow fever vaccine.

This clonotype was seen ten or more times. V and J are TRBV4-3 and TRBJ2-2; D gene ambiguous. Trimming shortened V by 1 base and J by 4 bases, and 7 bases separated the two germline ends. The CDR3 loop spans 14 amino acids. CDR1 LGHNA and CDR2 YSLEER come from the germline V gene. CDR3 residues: CASSQGITTGELFF. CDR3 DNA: TGCGCCAGCAGCCAAGGAATTACCACCGGGGAGCTGTTTTTT.

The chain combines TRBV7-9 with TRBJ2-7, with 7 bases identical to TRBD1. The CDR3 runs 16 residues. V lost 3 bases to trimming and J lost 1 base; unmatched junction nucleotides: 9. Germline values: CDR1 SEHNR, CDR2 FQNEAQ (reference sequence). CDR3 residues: CASSFSRGRGSYEQYF. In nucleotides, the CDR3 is TGTGCCAGCAGCTTTTCAAGGGGGCGTGGGTCCTACGAGCAGTACTTC.

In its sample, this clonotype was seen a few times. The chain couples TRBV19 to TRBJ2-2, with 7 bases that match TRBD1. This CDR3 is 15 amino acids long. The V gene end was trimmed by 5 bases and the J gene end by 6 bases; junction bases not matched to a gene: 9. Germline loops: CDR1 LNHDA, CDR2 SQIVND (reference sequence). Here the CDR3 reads CASSSTPTGPGELFF. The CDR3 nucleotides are TGTGCCAGTAGTTCAACCCCGACAGGGCCCGGGGAGCTGTTTTTT.

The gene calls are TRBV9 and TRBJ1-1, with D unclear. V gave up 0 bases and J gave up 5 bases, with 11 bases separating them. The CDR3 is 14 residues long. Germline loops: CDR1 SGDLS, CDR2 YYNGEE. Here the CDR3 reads CASSVANLGTEAFF. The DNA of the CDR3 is TGTGCCAGCAGCGTAGCGAACCTCGGGACTGAAGCTTTCTTT.

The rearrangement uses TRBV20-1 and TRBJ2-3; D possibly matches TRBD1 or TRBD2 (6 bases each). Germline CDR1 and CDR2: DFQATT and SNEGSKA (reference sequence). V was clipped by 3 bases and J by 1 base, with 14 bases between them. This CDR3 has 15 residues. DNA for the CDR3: TGCAGTGCTAGCGTAATAGGGGGGCGCACAGATACGCAGTATTTT. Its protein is CSASVIGGRTDTQYF.

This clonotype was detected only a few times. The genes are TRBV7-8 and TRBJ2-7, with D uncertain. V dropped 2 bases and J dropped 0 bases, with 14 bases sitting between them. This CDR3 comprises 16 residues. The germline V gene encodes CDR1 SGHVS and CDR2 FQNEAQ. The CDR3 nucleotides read TGTGCCAGCAGCTTAAGTTATGCCTGGAGCTCCTACGAGCAGTACGTC. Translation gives CASSLSYAWSSYEQYV.

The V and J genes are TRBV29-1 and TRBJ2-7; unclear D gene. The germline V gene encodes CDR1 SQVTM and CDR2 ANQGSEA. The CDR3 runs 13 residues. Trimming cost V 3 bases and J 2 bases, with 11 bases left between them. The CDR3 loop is CSVEGKSPYEQYF. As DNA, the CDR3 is TGCAGCGTTGAGGGGAAATCCCCCTACGAGCAGTACTTC.

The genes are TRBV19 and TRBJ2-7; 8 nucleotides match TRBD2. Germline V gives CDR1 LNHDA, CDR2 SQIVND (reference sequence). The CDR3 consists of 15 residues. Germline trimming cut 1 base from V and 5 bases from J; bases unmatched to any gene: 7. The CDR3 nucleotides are TGTGCCAGTAGTATAGTTCCGGGGGGGCCTAACGAGCAGTACTTC. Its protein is CASSIVPGGPNEQYF.

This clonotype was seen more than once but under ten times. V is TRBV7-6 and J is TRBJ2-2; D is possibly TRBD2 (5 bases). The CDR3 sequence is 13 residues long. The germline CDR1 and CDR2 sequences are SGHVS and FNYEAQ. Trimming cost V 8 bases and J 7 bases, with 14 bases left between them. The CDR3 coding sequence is TGTGCCAGCCGACTACCCCCTAGCGGGGAGCTGTTTTTT. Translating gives CASRLPPSGELFF.

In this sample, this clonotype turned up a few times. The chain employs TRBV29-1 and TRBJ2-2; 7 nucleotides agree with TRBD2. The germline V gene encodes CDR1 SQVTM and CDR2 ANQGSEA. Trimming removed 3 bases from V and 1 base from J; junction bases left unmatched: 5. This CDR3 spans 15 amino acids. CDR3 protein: CSVDRAGVNTGELFF. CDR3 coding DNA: TGCAGCGTTGATCGGGCGGGGGTGAACACCGGGGAGCTGTTTTTT.

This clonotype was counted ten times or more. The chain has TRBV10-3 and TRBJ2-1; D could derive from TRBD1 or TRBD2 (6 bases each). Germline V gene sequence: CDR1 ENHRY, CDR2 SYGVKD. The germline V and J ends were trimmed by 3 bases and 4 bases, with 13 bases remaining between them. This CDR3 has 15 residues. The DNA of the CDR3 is TGTGCCATCAGTGACGAGGGGGGCCCATACAATGAGCAGTTCTTC. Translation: CAISDEGGPYNEQFF.

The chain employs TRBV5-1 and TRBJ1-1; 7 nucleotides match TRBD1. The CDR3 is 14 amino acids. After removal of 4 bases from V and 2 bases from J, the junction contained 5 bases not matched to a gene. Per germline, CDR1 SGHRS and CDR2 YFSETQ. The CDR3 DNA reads TGCGCCAGCAGCCCAGGGGGGCTCAACACTGAAGCTTTCTTT. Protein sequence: CASSPGGLNTEAFF.

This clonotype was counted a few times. This CDR3 reads CASSQLIPGQTYEQYF. As DNA, the CDR3 is TGTGCCAGCAGCCAACTAATCCCGGGGCAGACCTACGAGCAGTACTTC. The chain couples TRBV3-1 to TRBJ2-7, with D perhaps matching TRBD1 or TRBD2 (5 bases each). The CDR3 totals 16 residues. Between the trimmed V and J ends, which lost 2 bases and 2 bases, there was a span of 16 bases. Germline V CDR1 and CDR2: LGHDT, YNNKEL (reference sequence).

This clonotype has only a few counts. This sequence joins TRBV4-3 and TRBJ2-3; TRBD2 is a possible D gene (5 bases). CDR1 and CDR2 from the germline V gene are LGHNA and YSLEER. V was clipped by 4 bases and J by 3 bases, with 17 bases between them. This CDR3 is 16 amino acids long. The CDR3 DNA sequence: TGCGCCAGCAGCCGCGGTGGGAGCCCCAAAACAGATACGCAGTATTTT. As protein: CASSRGGSPKTDTQYF.

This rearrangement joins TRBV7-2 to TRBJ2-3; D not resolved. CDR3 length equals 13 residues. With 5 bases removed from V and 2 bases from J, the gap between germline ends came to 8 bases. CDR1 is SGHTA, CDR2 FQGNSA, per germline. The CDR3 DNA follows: TGTGCCAGCAGCGAGGACCCCACAGATACGCAGTATTTT. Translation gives CASSEDPTDTQYF. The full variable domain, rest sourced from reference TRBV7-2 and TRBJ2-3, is GAGVSQSPSNKVTEKGKDVELRCDPISGHTALYWYRQSLGQGLEFLIYFQGNSAPDKSGLPSDRFSAERTGGSVSTLTIQRTQQEDSAVYLCASSEDPTDTQYFGPGTRLTVL.

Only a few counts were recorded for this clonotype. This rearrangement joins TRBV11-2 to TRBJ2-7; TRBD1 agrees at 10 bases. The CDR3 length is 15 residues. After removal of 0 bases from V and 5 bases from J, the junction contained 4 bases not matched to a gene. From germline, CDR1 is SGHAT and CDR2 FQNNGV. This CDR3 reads CASSLDGGTGDEQYV. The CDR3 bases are TGTGCCAGCAGCTTAGATGGCGGGACAGGGGACGAGCAGTACGTC.

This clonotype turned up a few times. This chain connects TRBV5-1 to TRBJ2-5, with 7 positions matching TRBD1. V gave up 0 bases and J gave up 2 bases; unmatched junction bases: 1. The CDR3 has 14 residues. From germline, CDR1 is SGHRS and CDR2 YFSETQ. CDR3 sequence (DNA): TGCGCCAGCAGCTTGGCGGGACAGCAAGAGACCCAGTACTTC. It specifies CASSLAGQQETQYF.

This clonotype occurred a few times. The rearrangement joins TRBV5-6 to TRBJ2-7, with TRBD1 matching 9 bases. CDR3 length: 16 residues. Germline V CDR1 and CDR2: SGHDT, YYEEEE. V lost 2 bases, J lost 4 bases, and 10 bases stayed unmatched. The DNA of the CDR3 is TGTGCCAGCAGCTTCGAACCTGGACAGGGGAATTACGAGCAGTACTTC. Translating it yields CASSFEPGQGNYEQYF.